This TCR beta chain was documented in a study of CD8 T cells in ankylosing spondylitis. The CDR3 extends over 16 amino acids. The V gene lost 6 bases and the J gene lost 0 bases, with 19 bases spanning the gap. Germline V gene data show CDR1 as SQVTM and CDR2 as ANQGSEA. Preparation of TCR beta libraries was done by quantitative 5'-RACE with molecular barcodes. TCRdb reprocessed the 5' RACE reads with MiXCR, giving one entry per CDR3 protein. Counted here are some 450,000 distinct CDR3 sequences, roughly 17% occurring once; the ten biggest clones make up approximately 1%. In regard to this clonotype: Its antigen is as yet unknown.

Study results and caveats: Matched ankylosing spondylitis synovial fluid reportedly contained a significantly enriched population of disease-linked clones. There was a TCR beta motif, made of several highly homologous variants, that appeared characteristic of ankylosing spondylitis blood.

The rearrangement links TRBV29-1 to TRBJ2-3, with D tentatively TRBD2 (6 bases). The sequenced sample was blood, either unsorted or a sorted T cell fraction (not recorded which). The sequence came from a male donor with ankylosing spondylitis. In nucleotides, the CDR3 is TGCAGCGTCGCCGGGCCGGGCGGGACTAGCACAGATACGCAGTATTTT. This gives the protein CSVAGPGGTSTDTQYF.